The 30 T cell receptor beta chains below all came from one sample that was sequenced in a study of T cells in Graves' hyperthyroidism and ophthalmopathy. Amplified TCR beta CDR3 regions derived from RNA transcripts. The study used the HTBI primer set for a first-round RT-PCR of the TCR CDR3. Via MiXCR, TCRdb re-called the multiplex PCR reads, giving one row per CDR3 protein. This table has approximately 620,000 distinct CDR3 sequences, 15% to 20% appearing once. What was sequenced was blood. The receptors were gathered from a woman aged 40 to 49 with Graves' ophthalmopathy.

The CDR3 region has the DNA TGTGCCAGCAACCAGAGGATGAATCAGCCCCAGCATTTT. Protein: CASNQRMNQPQHF. The chain is built from TRBV2 and TRBJ1-5, with D unclear. The germline V and J ends were trimmed by 7 bases and 4 bases, with 11 bases remaining between them. The CDR3 spans 13 residues. Germline CDR1 is SNHLY and CDR2 is FYNNEI.

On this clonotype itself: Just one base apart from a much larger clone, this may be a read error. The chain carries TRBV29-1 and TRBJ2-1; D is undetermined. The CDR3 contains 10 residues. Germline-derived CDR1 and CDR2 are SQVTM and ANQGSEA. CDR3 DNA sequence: TGCAGCGCGTCCGACAATGAGCAGCTCTTC. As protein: CSASDNEQLF.

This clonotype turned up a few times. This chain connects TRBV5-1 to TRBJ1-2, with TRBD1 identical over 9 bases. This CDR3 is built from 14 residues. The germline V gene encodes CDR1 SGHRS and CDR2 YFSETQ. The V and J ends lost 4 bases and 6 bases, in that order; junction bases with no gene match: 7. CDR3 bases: TGCGCCAGCAGCCTAAGGACAGGGGCGGATGGCTACACCTTC. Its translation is CASSLRTGADGYTF.

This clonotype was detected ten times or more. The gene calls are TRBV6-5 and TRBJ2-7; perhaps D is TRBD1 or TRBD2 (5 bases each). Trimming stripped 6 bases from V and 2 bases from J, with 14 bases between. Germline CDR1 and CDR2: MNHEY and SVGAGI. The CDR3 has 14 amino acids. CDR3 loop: CASSIRDGTYEQYF. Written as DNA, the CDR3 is TGTGCCAGCAGCATCCGGGACGGTACCTACGAGCAGTACTTC.

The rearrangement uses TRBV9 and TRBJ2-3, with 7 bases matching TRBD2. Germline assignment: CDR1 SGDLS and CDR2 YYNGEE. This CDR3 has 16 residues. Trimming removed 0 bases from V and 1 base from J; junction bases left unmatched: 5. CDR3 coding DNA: TGTGCCAGCAGCGTAGCAGGGAGGGGAGGCACAGATACGCAGTATTTT. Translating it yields CASSVAGRGGTDTQYF.

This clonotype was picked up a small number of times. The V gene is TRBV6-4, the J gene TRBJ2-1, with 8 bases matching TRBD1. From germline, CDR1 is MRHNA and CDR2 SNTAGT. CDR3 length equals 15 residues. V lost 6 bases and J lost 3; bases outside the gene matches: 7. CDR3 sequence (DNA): TGTGCCAGCAGCGCAACAGGGGGACTCTACAATGAGCAGTTCTTC. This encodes CASSATGGLYNEQFF.

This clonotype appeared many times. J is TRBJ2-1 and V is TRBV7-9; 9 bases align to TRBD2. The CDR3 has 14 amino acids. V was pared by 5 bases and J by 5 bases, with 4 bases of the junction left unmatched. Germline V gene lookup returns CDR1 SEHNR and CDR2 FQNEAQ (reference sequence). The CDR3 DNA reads TGTGCCAGCAGCCCTAGCGGGGCAAACAATGAGCAGTTCTTC. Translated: CASSPSGANNEQFF.

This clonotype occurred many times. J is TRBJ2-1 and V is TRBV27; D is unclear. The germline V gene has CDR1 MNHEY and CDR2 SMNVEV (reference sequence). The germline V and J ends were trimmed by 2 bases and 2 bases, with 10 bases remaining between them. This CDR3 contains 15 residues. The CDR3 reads CASSLGKTPYNEQFF. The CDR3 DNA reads TGTGCCAGCAGTTTAGGGAAGACCCCCTACAATGAGCAGTTCTTC.

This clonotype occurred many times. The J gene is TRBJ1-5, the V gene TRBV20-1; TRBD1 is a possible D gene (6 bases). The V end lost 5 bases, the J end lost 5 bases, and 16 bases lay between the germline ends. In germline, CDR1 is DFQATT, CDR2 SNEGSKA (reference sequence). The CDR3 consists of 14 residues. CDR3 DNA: TGCAGTGCTCGTCAGGGGAATGGAGATCAGCCCCAGCATTTT. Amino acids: CSARQGNGDQPQHF.

Written as DNA, the CDR3 is TGTGCCAGCAGCCAAGCAAGGGGGCCTTACGAGCAGTACTTC. It encodes CASSQARGPYEQYF. V is TRBV14 and J is TRBJ2-7, with 7 bases lining up with TRBD1. Per germline, CDR1 SGHDN and CDR2 FVKESK. V lost 1 base and J lost 4; bases outside the gene matches: 4. The CDR3 is 14 amino acids.

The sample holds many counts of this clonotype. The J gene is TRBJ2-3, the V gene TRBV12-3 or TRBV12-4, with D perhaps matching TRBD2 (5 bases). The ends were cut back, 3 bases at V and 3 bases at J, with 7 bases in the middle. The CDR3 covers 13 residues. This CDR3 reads CASSFEGTDTQYF. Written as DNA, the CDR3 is TGTGCCAGCAGTTTTGAGGGAACAGATACGCAGTATTTT.

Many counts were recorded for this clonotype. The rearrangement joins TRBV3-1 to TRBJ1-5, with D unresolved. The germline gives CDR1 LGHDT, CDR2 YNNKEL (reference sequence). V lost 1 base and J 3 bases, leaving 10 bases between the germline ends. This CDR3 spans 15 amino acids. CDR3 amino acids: CASSQGRALNQPQHF. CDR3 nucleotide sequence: TGTGCCAGCAGCCAAGGTAGGGCGCTCAATCAGCCCCAGCATTTT.

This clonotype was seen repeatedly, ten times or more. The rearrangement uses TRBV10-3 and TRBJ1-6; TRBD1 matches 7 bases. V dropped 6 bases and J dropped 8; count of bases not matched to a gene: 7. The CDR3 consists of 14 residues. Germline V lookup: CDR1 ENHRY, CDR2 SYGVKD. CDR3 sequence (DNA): TGTGCCATCAGCTTGACAGGGCCGGATTCACCCCTCCACTTT. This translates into CAISLTGPDSPLHF.

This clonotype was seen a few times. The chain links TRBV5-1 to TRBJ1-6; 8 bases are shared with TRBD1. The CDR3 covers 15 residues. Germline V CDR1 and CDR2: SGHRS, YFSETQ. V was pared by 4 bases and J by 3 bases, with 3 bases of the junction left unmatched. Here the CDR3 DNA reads TGCGCCAGCAGCCCCGGACAGGGCTATAATTCACCCCTCCACTTT. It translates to CASSPGQGYNSPLHF.

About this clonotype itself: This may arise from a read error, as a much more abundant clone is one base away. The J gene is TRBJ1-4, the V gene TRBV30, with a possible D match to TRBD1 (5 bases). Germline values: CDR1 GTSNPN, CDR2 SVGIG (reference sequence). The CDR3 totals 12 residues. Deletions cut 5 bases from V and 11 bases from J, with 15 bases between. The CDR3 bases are TGTGCCTGGGCCGACCGGGGCATGAAACTGTTTTTT. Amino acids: CAWADRGMKLFF.

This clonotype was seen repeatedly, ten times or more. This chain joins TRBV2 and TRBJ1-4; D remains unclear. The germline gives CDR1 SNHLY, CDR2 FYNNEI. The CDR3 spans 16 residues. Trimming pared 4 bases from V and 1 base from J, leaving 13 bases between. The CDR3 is CASSVGGMKTNEKLFF. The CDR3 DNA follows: TGTGCCAGCAGTGTTGGAGGGATGAAAACTAATGAAAAACTGTTTTTT. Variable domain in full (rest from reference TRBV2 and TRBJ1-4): EPEVTQTPSHQVTQMGQEVILRCVPISNHLYFYWYRQILGQKVEFLVSFYNNEISEKSEIFDDQFSVERPDGSNFTLKIRSTKLEDSAMYFCASSVGGMKTNEKLFFGSGTQLSVL.

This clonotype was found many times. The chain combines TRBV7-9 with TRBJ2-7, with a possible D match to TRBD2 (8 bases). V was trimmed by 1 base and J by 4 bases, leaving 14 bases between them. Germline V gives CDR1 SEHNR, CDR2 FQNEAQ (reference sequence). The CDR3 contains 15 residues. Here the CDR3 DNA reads TGTGCCAGCAGCTTAGGGGTAGCGGGACAGTACGAGCAGTACTTC. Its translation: CASSLGVAGQYEQYF. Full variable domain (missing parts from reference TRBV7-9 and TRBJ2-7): DTGVSQNPRHKITKRGQNVTFRCDPISEHNRLYWYRQTLGQGPEFLTYFQNEAQLEKSRLLSDRFSAERPKGSFSTLEIQRTEQGDSAMYLCASSLGVAGQYEQYFGPGTRLTVT.

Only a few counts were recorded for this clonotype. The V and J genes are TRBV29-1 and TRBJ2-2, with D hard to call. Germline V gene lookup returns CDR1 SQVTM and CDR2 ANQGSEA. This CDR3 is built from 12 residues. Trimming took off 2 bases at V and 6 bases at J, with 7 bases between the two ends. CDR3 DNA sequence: TGCAGCGTTGAATGGGCACCCGGGGAGCTGTTTTTT. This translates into CSVEWAPGELFF.

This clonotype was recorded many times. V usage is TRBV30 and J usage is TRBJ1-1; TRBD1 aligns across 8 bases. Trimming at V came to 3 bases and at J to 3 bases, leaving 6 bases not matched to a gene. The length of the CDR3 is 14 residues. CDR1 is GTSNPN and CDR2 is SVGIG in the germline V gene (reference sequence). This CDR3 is CAWRSPGGHTEAFF. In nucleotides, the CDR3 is TGTGCCTGGAGATCACCAGGGGGCCACACTGAAGCTTTCTTT.

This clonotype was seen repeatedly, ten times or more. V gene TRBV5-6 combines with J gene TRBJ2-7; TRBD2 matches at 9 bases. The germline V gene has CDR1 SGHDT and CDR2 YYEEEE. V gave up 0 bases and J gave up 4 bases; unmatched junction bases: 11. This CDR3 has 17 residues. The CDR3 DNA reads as TGTGCCAGCAGCTTGGCTAGGACTAGCGTATTTGCATACGAGCAGTACTTC. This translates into CASSLARTSVFAYEQYF.

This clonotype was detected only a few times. CDR3 protein: CASSYRVRDTEAFF. The CDR3 DNA reads as TGTGCCAGCAGCTACAGGGTGAGGGACACTGAAGCTTTCTTT. The chain combines TRBV7-8 with TRBJ1-1, with D possibly TRBD1 on 6 matching bases. The ends were cut back, 4 bases at V and 3 bases at J, with 12 bases in the middle. The CDR3 is 14 amino acids. Per germline, CDR1 SGHVS and CDR2 FQNEAQ. The variable domain in full, completed from reference TRBV7-8 and TRBJ1-1, reads GAGVSQSPRYKVAKRGQDVALRCDPISGHVSLFWYQQALGQGPEFLTYFQNEAQLDKSGLPSDRFFAERPEGSVSTLKIQRTQQEDSAVYLCASSYRVRDTEAFFGQGTRLTVV.

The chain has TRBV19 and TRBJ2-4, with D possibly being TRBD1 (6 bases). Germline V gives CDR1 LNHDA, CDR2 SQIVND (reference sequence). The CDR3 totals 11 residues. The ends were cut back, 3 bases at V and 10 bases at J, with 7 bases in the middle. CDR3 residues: CASSIGQIQYF. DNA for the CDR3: TGTGCCAGTAGTATTGGACAGATTCAGTACTTC.

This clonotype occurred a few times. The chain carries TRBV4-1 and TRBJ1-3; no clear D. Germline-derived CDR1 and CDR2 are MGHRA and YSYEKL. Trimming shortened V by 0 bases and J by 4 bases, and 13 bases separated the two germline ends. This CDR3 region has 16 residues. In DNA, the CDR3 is TGCGCCAGCAGCCAAGAGGCCACGGTTGGCGGAAACACCATATATTTT. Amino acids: CASSQEATVGGNTIYF.

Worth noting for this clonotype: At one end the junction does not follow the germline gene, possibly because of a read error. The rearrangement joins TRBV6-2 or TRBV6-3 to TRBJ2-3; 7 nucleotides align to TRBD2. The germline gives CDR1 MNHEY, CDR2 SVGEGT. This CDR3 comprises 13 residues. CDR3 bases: TGCGCCAGCAGCGAGACTAGCTTCGATACGCAGTATTTT. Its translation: CASSETSFDTQYF.

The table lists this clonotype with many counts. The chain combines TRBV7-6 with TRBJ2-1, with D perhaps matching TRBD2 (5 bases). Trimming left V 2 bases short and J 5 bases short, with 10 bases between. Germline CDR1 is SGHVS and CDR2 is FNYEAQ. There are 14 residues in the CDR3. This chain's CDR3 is CASSLHGLDNEQFF. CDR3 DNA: TGTGCCAGCAGCTTACATGGACTGGACAATGAGCAGTTCTTC.

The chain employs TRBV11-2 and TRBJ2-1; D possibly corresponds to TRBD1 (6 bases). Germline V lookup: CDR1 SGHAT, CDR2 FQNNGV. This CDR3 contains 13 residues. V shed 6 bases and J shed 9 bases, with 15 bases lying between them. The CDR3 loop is CASSVYRAVEQFF. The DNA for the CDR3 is TGTGCCAGCAGTGTCTACAGGGCTGTTGAGCAGTTCTTC.

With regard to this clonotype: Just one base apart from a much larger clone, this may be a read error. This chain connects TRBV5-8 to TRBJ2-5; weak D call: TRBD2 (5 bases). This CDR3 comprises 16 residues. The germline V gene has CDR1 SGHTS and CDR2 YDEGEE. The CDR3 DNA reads TGTCCCAGCAGCTTGGCCTCGGGGTCCCTATCGAAGACCCAGTACTTC. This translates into CPSSLASGSLSKTQYF.

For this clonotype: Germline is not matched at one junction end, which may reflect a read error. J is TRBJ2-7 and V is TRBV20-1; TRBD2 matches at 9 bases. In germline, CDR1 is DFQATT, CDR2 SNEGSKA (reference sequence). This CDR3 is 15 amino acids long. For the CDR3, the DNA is TGCGGTGCTAGGGGGACTAGCCTTAGCTTCTACGAGCAGTACTTC. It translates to CGARGTSLSFYEQYF.

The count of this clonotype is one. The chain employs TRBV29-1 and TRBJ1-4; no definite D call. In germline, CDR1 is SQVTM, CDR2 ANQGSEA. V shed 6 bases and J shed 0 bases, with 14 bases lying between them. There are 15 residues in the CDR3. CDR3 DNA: TGCAGCGTACCCTTGTTGCCGGCAACTAATGAAAAACTGTTTTTT. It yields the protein CSVPLLPATNEKLFF.

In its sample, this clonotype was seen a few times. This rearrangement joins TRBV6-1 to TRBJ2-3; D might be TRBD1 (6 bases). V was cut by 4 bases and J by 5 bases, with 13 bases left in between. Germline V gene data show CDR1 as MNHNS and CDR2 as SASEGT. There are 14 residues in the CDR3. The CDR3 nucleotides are TGTGCCAGCAGTGTACAGGGCCGTGAAGATACGCAGTATTTT. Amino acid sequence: CASSVQGREDTQYF.